The 10 T cell receptor beta chains listed next were all sequenced from one sample in a study of T cell repertoires in cytomegalovirus infection. Each CDR3 protein gets one entry after TCRdb re-called the reads with MiXCR. This table has approximately 500,000 distinct CDR3 sequences, around a quarter appearing once. The sample was PBMCs. These receptors were obtained from a human donor in good health (CMV status not recorded). Some clones in this sample may be carry-over from other donors' samples.

This clonotype showed up just once. V and J are TRBV20-1 and TRBJ1-5; TRBD1 might be the D (5 bases). Germline V gene lookup returns CDR1 DFQATT and CDR2 SNEGSKA (reference sequence). V lost 3 bases to trimming and J lost 2 bases, with 20 bases between them. This CDR3 region has 17 residues. CDR3 amino acids: CSASRQGGLVRNQPQHF. The CDR3 nucleotides are TGCAGTGCTAGCCGCCAGGGTGGGTTGGTTCGCAATCAGCCCCAGCATTTT.

The J gene is TRBJ2-1, the V gene TRBV11-2, with 9 bases fitting TRBD2. Trimming cost V 4 bases and J 5 bases; bases outside gene matches: 6. This CDR3 has 15 residues. Germline CDR1 reads SGHAT; CDR2 reads FQNNGV. The CDR3 DNA reads TGTGCCAGCAGCTACAGACTAGCGGAGAACAATGAGCAGTTCTTC. The encoded protein is CASSYRLAENNEQFF.

In this sample, this clonotype turned up a few times. V gene TRBV10-2 combines with J gene TRBJ2-1; 9 nucleotides match TRBD2. Trimming at V came to 2 bases and at J to 7 bases, leaving 6 bases not matched to a gene. CDR1 and CDR2 (germline): WSHSY, SAAADI. This CDR3 has 15 residues. The CDR3 region is CASSEDGTSTNEQFF. The CDR3 DNA follows: TGCGCCAGCAGTGAGGATGGGACTAGCACGAATGAGCAGTTCTTC.

In its sample, this clonotype was seen many times. V is TRBV7-2 and J is TRBJ2-2; a possible D gene is TRBD2 (6 bases). V was shortened by 3 bases and J by 4 bases, with 12 bases between the two germline ends. Germline V gives CDR1 SGHTA, CDR2 FQGNSA. CDR3 length equals 15 residues. As DNA, the CDR3 is TGTGCCAGCAGCTTTCAGGGACTTGGCACCGGGGAGCTGTTTTTT. Translated, it gives CASSFQGLGTGELFF.

This clonotype was detected a few times. This chain uses TRBV5-1 with TRBJ2-5; D may match TRBD1 or TRBD2 (5 bases each). There are 15 residues in the CDR3. Looked up from germline, CDR1 is SGHRS and CDR2 is YFSETQ. V lost 4 bases and J lost 5, with 18 bases in between. The CDR3 reads CASSEGTLVGETQYF. CDR3 DNA: TGCGCCAGCAGCGAAGGGACCCTGGTCGGGGAGACCCAGTACTTC.

This clonotype has a handful of counts. V and J are TRBV28 and TRBJ1-1; D is uncertain. Trimming took off 8 bases at V and 1 base at J, with 5 bases between the two ends. Germline V gene data show CDR1 as MDHEN and CDR2 as SYDVKM. The CDR3 is 11 residues long. The CDR3 DNA reads TGTGCCAGCTACAAGAACACTGAAGCTTTCTTT. The encoded protein is CASYKNTEAFF.

The chain is built from TRBV7-9 and TRBJ2-1; D unresolved. The CDR3 runs to 11 residues. Germline V gene sequence: CDR1 SEHNR, CDR2 FQNEAQ (reference sequence). Trimming left V 4 bases short and J 8 bases short, with 6 bases between. In nucleotides, the CDR3 is TGTGCCAGCAGCTGGATGGATGAGCAGTTCTTC. Amino acid sequence: CASSWMDEQFF.

The CDR3 sequence is CASSLEPLALETQYF. The CDR3 DNA is TGTGCCAGCAGCTTGGAACCACTAGCGTTGGAGACCCAGTACTTC. The chain is built from TRBV5-4 and TRBJ2-5, with 7 bases aligning to TRBD2. With V trimmed by 0 bases and J by 5 bases, 7 bases remained unmatched. This CDR3 has 15 residues. CDR1 is SGHNT and CDR2 is YYREEE in the germline V gene (reference sequence). Together with reference TRBV5-4 and TRBJ2-5, the CDR3 gives the full variable domain: ETGVTQSPTHLIKTRGQQVTLRCSSQSGHNTVSWYQQALGQGPQFIFQYYREEENGRGNFPPRFSGLQFPNYSSELNVNALELDDSALYLCASSLEPLALETQYFGPGTRLLVL.

The sample holds many counts of this clonotype. The chain uses TRBV7-8 and TRBJ2-3; D not resolved. The CDR3 is made up of 16 amino acids. Germline CDR1 and CDR2: SGHVS and FQNEAQ. Trimming removed 6 bases from V and 3 bases from J, with 19 bases in between. The chain's CDR3 is CASRSFWGGNTDTQYF. CDR3 in DNA: TGTGCCAGCAGGTCGTTTTGGGGTGGGAATACAGATACGCAGTATTTT.

This clonotype was observed a few times. The V gene is TRBV28, the J gene TRBJ2-1, with D possibly matching TRBD2 (5 bases). This CDR3 has 13 amino acids. The germline CDR1 and CDR2 sequences are MDHEN and SYDVKM. V was cut by 5 bases and J by 7 bases, with 12 bases left in between. CDR3 sequence: CASSPAGNNEQFF. The DNA for the CDR3 is TGTGCCAGCAGTCCGGCCGGGAATAATGAGCAGTTCTTC. Together with reference TRBV28 and TRBJ2-1, the CDR3 gives the full variable domain: DVKVTQSSRYLVKRTGEKVFLECVQDMDHENMFWYRQDPGLGLRLIYFSYDVKMKEKGDIPEGYSVSREKKERFSLILESASTNQTSMYLCASSPAGNNEQFFGPGTRLTVL.